This is a list of T cell receptor beta chains from one sample in a study of early T cells in non-severe SARS-CoV-2 infection. A single record per CDR3 protein comes from TCRdb applying MiXCR to the 5' RACE reads. The table shows fewer than 80,000 distinct CDR3 sequences, with 3.5% to 6% occurring only once. The sequenced sample was whole blood, obtained at baseline. These receptors originate from an adult who was a healthcare worker with PCR-confirmed SARS-CoV-2 infection or an uninfected control (not recorded which). The donor label of this sample is uncertain. CDR3s include the opening cysteine and the closing phenylalanine or tryptophan. The size entry is marked missing in some rows and otherwise reads once, few, many or a size class.

16 | TRBV27 | many | CASLPRTGINNQPQHF
17 | TRBV4-2 | many | CASSQDTSGGAADTQYF
16 | TRBV12-3/TRBV12-4 | few | CASSRDRGLAKNIQYF
14 | TRBV24-1 | . | CATSVSSSYNEQFF
15 | TRBV11-2 | . | CASSLGPLSSYEQYF
14 | TRBV10-3 | . | CAISVGSYNSPLHF
13 | TRBV6-2/TRBV6-3 | many | CATSDRSPPGYTF
16 | TRBV4-3 | . | CASSQDLDLGAGEQYF
14 | TRBV12-3/TRBV12-4 | many | CASSLLEFNQPQHF
20 | TRBV6-4 | many | CASSEAGQMFLSSGANVLTF
16 | TRBV9 | . | CASNRGGGTAQETQYF
14 | TRBV20-1 | many | CSARVQGTNYGYTF
15 | TRBV18 | many | CASSPRDRGSYEQYF
15 | TRBV25-1 | . | CASSPSDSRKEKLFF
14 | TRBV28 | many | CASTKGSRQETQYF
15 | TRBV15 | few | CATSSWQGSTDTQYF
14 | TRBV27 | few | CASSFSQGPYEQYF
18 | TRBV5-5 | few | CASSFFRTRTSAPYEQYF
16 | TRBV5-8 | few | CASSLARTSGVYEQFF
12 | TRBV5-6 | many | CASSLGGEKLFF
16 | TRBV6-5 | many | CASSPRGLAPYNEQFF
16 | TRBV5-1 | . | CASSPGRGTEGDEQYF